This T cell receptor beta chain was retrieved from a study of cytomegalovirus exposure and HLA in healthy donors. Vbeta (60) and Jbeta (13) primers were used in the PCR. This table comes from immunoSEQ multiplex PCR, and its TCRdb copy is limited to in-frame clones, with some not included. The table shows about 150,000 clones, with about 85% occurring only once. Per the germline V gene, CDR1 is SGHAT and CDR2 is FQDESV (reference sequence). V lost 2 bases to trimming and J lost 2 bases, with 17 bases between them. This CDR3 has 17 amino acids. The clonotype comes from a human donor in good health. The sample comprised PBMCs. This sequence joins TRBV11-1 and TRBJ2-3, with D possibly TRBD1 on 5 matching bases. As DNA, the CDR3 is TGTGCCAGCAGCTTACAAAAAGGGGCCGCACTCACAGATACGCAGTATTTT. This sequence encodes CASSLQKGAALTDTQYF.